These T cell receptor beta chains were read from a single sample in a study of T cells after yellow fever vaccination. TCRdb fed the 5' RACE reads into MiXCR, producing one record per CDR3 protein. The repertoire includes around 600,000 distinct CDR3 sequences, around an eighth of them detected once, and around 14% sits in the top ten. The sequenced sample was PBMCs, obtained on the day of the yellow fever booster vaccination. The origin of the receptors is a man aged 25 to 40 who received the YFV17D yellow fever vaccine. Both conserved end residues are part of each CDR3. Not all rows give a size; the values are once, few, many and, for expanded clones, a class.

v_call: TRBV5-8
clone_size: -
cdr3_aa: CASTLDRGPTTQYF

v_call: TRBV7-2
clone_size: few
cdr3_aa: CASSLAGLAGGQSYEQYF

v_call: TRBV7-9
clone_size: few
cdr3_aa: CASTNSGGSYEQYF

v_call: TRBV20-1
clone_size: few
cdr3_aa: CSAREGTGVNEQYF

v_call: TRBV7-2
clone_size: few
cdr3_aa: CASSLVRGSDYNEQFF

v_call: TRBV20-1
clone_size: many
cdr3_aa: CSARDRAYNEQFF

v_call: TRBV4-2
clone_size: -
cdr3_aa: CASSQDTTRYYEQYF

v_call: TRBV6-5
clone_size: few
cdr3_aa: CASSYAFGPVSSQYF

v_call: TRBV11-1
clone_size: -
cdr3_aa: CASSPPGLAAIVYEQYF

v_call: TRBV7-8
clone_size: few
cdr3_aa: CASSEGDLAYEQYF

v_call: TRBV5-1
clone_size: -
cdr3_aa: CASSQGTSGFVQFF

v_call: TRBV7-9
clone_size: -
cdr3_aa: CASSLSTGDTEAFF

v_call: TRBV3-1
clone_size: -
cdr3_aa: CASSGGKRSSYEQYF

v_call: TRBV3-1
clone_size: -
cdr3_aa: CASSQGRTSGLGELFF

v_call: TRBV6-2/TRBV6-3
clone_size: few
cdr3_aa: CASVLLAGGPETQYF